This paragraph reports one TCR beta chain. This sample is drawn from a study of shared clonotypes between healthy human individuals. Sequencing was performed with immunoSEQ multiplex PCR; in TCRdb, only in-frame clones are kept and a portion is missing. The data show 550,000 to 700,000 clones, around 73% seen once. The V gene lost 3 bases and the J gene lost 1 base, with 7 bases spanning the gap. The CDR3 extends over 13 amino acids. Germline-derived CDR1 and CDR2 are SGHRS and YFSETQ. The material sequenced was memory CD4+ T cells sorted from blood. Regarding subset: CD45RA-negative fraction. V is TRBV5-1 and J is TRBJ2-5; tentatively, D is TRBD1 or TRBD2 (5 bases each). This sequence was found in a woman aged 30 to 39 in good health. CDR3 protein: CASSWDVQETQYF. The DNA of the CDR3 is TGCGCCAGCAGCTGGGACGTCCAAGAGACCCAGTACTTC.